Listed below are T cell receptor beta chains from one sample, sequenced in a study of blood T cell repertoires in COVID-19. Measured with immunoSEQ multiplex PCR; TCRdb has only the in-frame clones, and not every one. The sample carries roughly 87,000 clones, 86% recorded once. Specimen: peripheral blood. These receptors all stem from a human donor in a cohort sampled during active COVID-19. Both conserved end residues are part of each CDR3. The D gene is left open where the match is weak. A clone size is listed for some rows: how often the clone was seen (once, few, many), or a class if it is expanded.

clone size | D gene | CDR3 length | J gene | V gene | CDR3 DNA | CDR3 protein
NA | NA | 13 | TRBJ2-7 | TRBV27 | TGTGCCAGCAGTGACGGGGGACTCTACGAGCAGTACTTC | CASSDGGLYEQYF
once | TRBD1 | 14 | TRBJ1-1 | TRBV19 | TGTGCCAGTTCTAACCGGGACAGGGGAACTGAAGCTTTCTTT | CASSNRDRGTEAFF
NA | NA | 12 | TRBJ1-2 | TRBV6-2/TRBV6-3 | TGTGCCAGCAGTTTAACAGACTATGGCTACACCTTC | CASSLTDYGYTF
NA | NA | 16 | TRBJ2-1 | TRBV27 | TGTGCCAGCAGTGCCACCCAGGAGGGAGACTACAATGAGCAGTTCTTC | CASSATQEGDYNEQFF
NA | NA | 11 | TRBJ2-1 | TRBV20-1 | TGCAGTGCTAGGACACTGGGTGAGCAGTTCTTC | CSARTLGEQFF
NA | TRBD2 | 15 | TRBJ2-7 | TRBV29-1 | TGCAGCGTTGCGGTAGCGGGAGGCTACTCCTACGAGCAGTACTTC | CSVAVAGGYSYEQYF
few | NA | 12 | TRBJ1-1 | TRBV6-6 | TGTGCCAGCAAGGGAGGGAACACTGAAGCTTTCTTT | CASKGGNTEAFF
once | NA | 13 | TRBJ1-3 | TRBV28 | TGTGCCAGCAGAGACAGCTCTGGAAACACCATATATTTT | CASRDSSGNTIYF
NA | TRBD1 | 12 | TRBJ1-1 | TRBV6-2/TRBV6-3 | TGTGCCAGCAGTCCCCGGGACAGGGCGGCTTTCTTT | CASSPRDRAAFF
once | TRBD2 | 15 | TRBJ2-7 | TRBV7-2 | TGTGCCAGCAGCTTAAGCGGGGGGGCCATGTACGAGCAGTACTTC | CASSLSGGAMYEQYF
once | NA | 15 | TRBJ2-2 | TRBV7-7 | TGTGCCAGCAGCTTAGGAGGGCCTCCTACCGGGGAGCTGTTTTTT | CASSLGGPPTGELFF
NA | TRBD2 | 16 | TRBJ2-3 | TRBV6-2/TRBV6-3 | TGTGCCAGCAGCTGGACTAGCGGGGGGGCCGGAGATACGCAGTATTTT | CASSWTSGGAGDTQYF
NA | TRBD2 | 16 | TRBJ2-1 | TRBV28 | TGTGCCAGCAGTCTCCAACTAGCGGGAGGCTACAATGAGCAGTTCTTC | CASSLQLAGGYNEQFF
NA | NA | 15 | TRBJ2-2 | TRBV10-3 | TGCGCCATCAGTGAAGGTAGCGGCGGGGCCGGGGAGCTGTTTTTT | CAISEGSGGAGELFF
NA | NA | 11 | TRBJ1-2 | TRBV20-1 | TGCAGTGCTACCTCGGAGCGGGGCTACACCTTC | CSATSERGYTF
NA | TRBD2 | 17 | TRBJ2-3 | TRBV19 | TGTGCCAGTAGTATGGGAAGGGCGGGAGGGCCAAGAGATACGCAGTATTTT | CASSMGRAGGPRDTQYF
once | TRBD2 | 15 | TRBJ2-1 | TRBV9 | TGTGCCAGCAGCGTAGTAGCGGGAGAGGACAATGAGCAGTTCTTC | CASSVVAGEDNEQFF
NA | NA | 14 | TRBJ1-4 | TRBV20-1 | TGCAGTGCTAGTGTATTCCCGAGGGATGAAAAACTGTTTTTT | CSASVFPRDEKLFF
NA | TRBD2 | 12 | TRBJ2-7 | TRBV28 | TGTGCCAGCAGTTCCGGGAGGAACGAGCAGTACTTC | CASSSGRNEQYF
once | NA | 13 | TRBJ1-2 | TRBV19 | TGTGCCAGTAGGTCCGACAGATCCTATGGCTACACCTTC | CASRSDRSYGYTF
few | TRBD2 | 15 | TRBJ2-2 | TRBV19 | TGTGCCAGTAGTTCTAGCGGAAGGAACACCGGGGAGCTGTTTTTT | CASSSSGRNTGELFF
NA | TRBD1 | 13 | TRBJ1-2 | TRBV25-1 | TGTGCCAGCAGACCGACAGGGATCGATGGCTACACCTTC | CASRPTGIDGYTF
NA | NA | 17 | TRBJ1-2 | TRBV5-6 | TGTGCCAGCAGCTTGTCGGCCAGTGGCCTAGCTAACTATGGCTACACCTTC | CASSLSASGLANYGYTF
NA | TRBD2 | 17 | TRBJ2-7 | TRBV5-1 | TGCGCCAGCAGCTTGGGAGGGGGTAGCGGGAGCTCCTACGAGCAGTACTTC | CASSLGGGSGSSYEQYF
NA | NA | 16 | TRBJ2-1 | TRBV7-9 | TGTGCCAGCAGCATCGGACTGGGGAGCTCCTACAATGAGCAGTTCTTC | CASSIGLGSSYNEQFF
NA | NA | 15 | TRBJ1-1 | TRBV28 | TGTGCCAGCAGTTTATGGGGGGGTATGAACACTGAAGCTTTCTTT | CASSLWGGMNTEAFF
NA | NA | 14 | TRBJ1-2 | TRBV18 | TGTGCCAGCTCACCACCCACAGGGCTCTATGGCTACACCTTC | CASSPPTGLYGYTF
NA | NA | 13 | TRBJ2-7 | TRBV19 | TGTGCCAGTAGTATAATACTAGCCCGCGAGCAGTACTTC | CASSIILAREQYF
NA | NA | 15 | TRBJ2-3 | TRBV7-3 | TGTGCCAGCAGCTCGACTAAGACGATCACAGATACGCAGTATTTT | CASSSTKTITDTQYF
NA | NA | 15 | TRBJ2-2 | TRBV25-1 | TGTGCCAGCAGTGAATGGGATGGGGCCCCCGGGGAGCTGTTTTTT | CASSEWDGAPGELFF
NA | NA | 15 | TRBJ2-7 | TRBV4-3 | TGCGCCAGCAGCCAAGAACCCAGGCAAACCTACGAGCAGTACTTC | CASSQEPRQTYEQYF
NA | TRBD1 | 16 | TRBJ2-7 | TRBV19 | TGTGCCAGTAGTATGGTAGGTCCGGACAGGCCCTACGAGCAGTACTTC | CASSMVGPDRPYEQYF
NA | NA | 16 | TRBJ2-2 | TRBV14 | TGTGCCAGCAGCCAAGAGGAGGGGGCGAGCACCGGGGAGCTGTTTTTT | CASSQEEGASTGELFF
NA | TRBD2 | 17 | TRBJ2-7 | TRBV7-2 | TGTGCCAGCAGCTCCGCATCCGGGACTAGCGGCCACTACGAGCAGTACTTC | CASSSASGTSGHYEQYF
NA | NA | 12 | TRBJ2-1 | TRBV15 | TGTGCCACCAGCAGCGATGGAGGACTACAGTTCTTC | CATSSDGGLQFF
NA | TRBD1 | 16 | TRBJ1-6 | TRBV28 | TGTGCCAGCAGGTCTCAGGGGGGCTCCTATAATTCACCCCTCCACTTT | CASRSQGGSYNSPLHF
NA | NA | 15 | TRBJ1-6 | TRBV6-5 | TGTGCCAGCACAAGGGGAGGGCCGGACAATTCACCCCTCCACTTT | CASTRGGPDNSPLHF
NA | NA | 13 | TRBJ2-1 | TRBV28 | TGTGCCAGCAGTCCCGGCCCGAGGGATGAGCAGTTCTTC | CASSPGPRDEQFF
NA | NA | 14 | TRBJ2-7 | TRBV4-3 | TGCGCCAGCAGCCAAGACCCCGTGTCCTACGAGCAGTACTTC | CASSQDPVSYEQYF
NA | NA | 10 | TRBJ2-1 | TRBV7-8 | TGTGCCAGCGCGATAAATGAGCAGTTCTTC | CASAINEQFF
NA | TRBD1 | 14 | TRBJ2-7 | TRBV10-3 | TGTGCCATCAGTCTCGGACAGGGGGCCTACGAGCAGTACTTC | CAISLGQGAYEQYF
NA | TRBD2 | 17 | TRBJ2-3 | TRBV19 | TGTGCCAGTAGCCCAAAAACCGGGACTACTCGCACAGATACGCAGTATTTT | CASSPKTGTTRTDTQYF
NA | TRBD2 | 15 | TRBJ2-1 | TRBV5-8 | TGTGCCAGCAGCCTAGGAACTAGCGGGAGCAATGAGCAGTTCTTC | CASSLGTSGSNEQFF
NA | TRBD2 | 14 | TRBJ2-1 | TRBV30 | TGTGCCTGGAGATCGGGACTAGCGGGAGATGAGCAGTTCTTC | CAWRSGLAGDEQFF
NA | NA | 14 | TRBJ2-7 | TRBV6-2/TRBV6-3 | TGTGCCAGCAGTCAGAAGGGACTTTCGGTCGAGCAGTACTTC | CASSQKGLSVEQYF
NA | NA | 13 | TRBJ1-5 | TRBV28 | TGTGCCAGCGAAGGGGGAATTGGTCAGCCCCAGCATTTT | CASEGGIGQPQHF
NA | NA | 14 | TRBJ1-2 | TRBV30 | TGTGCCTGGATCCTCCGGGGGGCGGACTATGGCTACACCTTC | CAWILRGADYGYTF
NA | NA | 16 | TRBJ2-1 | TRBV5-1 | TGCGCCAGCAGCTTGGCCGCGGGGATCTCCTACAATGAGCAGTTCTTC | CASSLAAGISYNEQFF
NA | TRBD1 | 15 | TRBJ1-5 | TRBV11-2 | TGTGCCAGCAGCCGAACAGGGGGCGTCAATCAGCCCCAGCATTTT | CASSRTGGVNQPQHF
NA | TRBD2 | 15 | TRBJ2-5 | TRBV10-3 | TGTGCCATCAGTGAAGGACTAGCGGGACTAGAGACCCAGTACTTC | CAISEGLAGLETQYF
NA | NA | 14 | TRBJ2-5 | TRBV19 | TGTGCCAGTAGTATAGGAGGTCTCCAAGAGACCCAGTACTTC | CASSIGGLQETQYF
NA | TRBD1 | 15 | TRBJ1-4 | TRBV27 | TGTGCCAGCAGTTTATCTCCGACAGGGGGTGAAAAACTGTTTTTT | CASSLSPTGGEKLFF
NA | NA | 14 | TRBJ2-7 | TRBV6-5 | TGTGCCAGCAGTAACCGGGACAACTCCTACGAGCAGTACTTC | CASSNRDNSYEQYF